Given below is one TCR beta chain in context. Its antigen is currently unknown. The data originate from a study of cytomegalovirus exposure and HLA in healthy donors. Study-level information: A previous analysis identified 95 million to 140 million unique TCR beta sequences derived from around 180 million T cells. General study points: TCR beta chains numbering 164 were designated cytomegalovirus-associated. By HLA locus, TCR association rates varied in a later analysis, with DRB1 showing the most and HLA-C the fewest.

Vbeta (60) and Jbeta (13) primers were used in the PCR. The protocol was immunoSEQ multiplex PCR, while the TCRdb copy is restricted to in-frame clones and leaves out a portion. The table lists about 110,000 clones, 81% of them singletons, with less than 2.5% in the top ten. This CDR3 has 16 amino acids. The sequence came from a woman aged 25-40 years in good health and CMV-seronegative. The chain is built from TRBV21-1 and TRBJ2-3; the table's D call, TRBD2, has no DNA check behind it. TRBV21-1 is labeled a pseudogene. Specimen: PBMCs. CDR3 amino acids: CASSKGTSGGADTQYF. DNA for the CDR3: TGTGCCAGCAGCAAAGGGACTAGCGGTGGGGCAGATACGCAGTATTTT.